Each of the 6 T cell receptor beta chains below was sequenced from the same sample in a study of blood T cell repertoires in COVID-19. Some clones are missing from TCRdb's copy, which holds only in-frame ones; the method was immunoSEQ multiplex PCR. The sample has 150,000 or so clones; around 89% are singletons. The specimen sequenced was peripheral blood. Receptors originate from a man aged 60 to 75 with active or convalescent COVID-19.

The rearrangement uses TRBV21-1 and TRBJ1-4; the DNA was not used to check the table's D call, TRBD1. TRBV21-1 is reported as a pseudogene. There are 15 residues in the CDR3. The CDR3 nucleotides are TGTGCCAGCAGCAAAACGACAGGGGGCGAGGAAAAACTGTTTTTT. It encodes CASSKTTGGEEKLFF.

The rearrangement joins TRBV6-5 to TRBJ2-4, with 7 bases identical to TRBD2. CDR1 MNHEY and CDR2 SVGAGI come from the germline V gene. The CDR3 sequence is 13 residues long. V lost 8 bases and J lost 9; bases outside the gene matches: 10. CDR3 DNA sequence: TGTGCCAGCGGGGGGGGAGGATTCAGCATTCAGTACTTC. It translates to CASGGGGFSIQYF.

In DNA, the CDR3 is TGTGCCAGCAGTCGTTTTCAGGTTTCCACAGATACGCAGTATTTT. Residues: CASSRFQVSTDTQYF. The genes are TRBV25-1 and TRBJ2-3; D unresolved. Germline loops: CDR1 MGHDK, CDR2 SYGVNS. The CDR3 runs 15 residues. V shed 5 bases and J shed 2 bases, with 14 bases lying between them.

A word on this clone: The same CDR3 also results from other DNA sequences found in this sample. The chain carries TRBV7-3 and TRBJ2-3; TRBD1 aligns across 8 bases. The CDR3 covers 16 residues. J lost 3 bases, V lost 2 bases, and 7 bases had no gene match. Germline CDR1 reads SGHTA; CDR2 reads FQGTGA. This CDR3 reads CASSLGRDRRTDTQYF. The CDR3 DNA follows: TGTGCCAGCAGCTTAGGCCGGGACAGGAGAACAGATACGCAGTATTTT.

The rearrangement uses TRBV7-2 and TRBJ1-2; D may be TRBD1 (5 bases). The CDR3 runs to 16 residues. Trimming stripped 1 base from V and 2 bases from J, with 14 bases between. CDR1 and CDR2 from the germline V gene are SGHTA and FQGNSA. In DNA form, the CDR3 reads TGTGCCAGCAGCTTAGTTGGGGGAGGAAAGAACTATGGCTACACCTTC. Translating gives CASSLVGGGKNYGYTF.

A few counts support this clone. The chain combines TRBV5-4 with TRBJ1-2; D might be TRBD1 (6 bases). Germline V gene sequence: CDR1 SGHNT, CDR2 YYREEE (reference sequence). The V gene lost 4 bases and the J gene lost 1 base, with 14 bases spanning the gap. This CDR3 spans 15 amino acids. CDR3 protein: CASSLINRDNYGYTF. The CDR3 nucleotides are TGTGCCAGCAGCCTTATAAACAGGGATAACTATGGCTACACCTTC. The variable domain in full, with the rest retrieved from reference TRBV5-4 and TRBJ1-2, is ETGVTQSPTHLIKTRGQQVTLRCSSQSGHNTVSWYQQALGQGPQFIFQYYREEENGRGNFPPRFSGLQFPNYSSELNVNALELDDSALYLCASSLINRDNYGYTFGSGTRLTVV.